This TCR beta chain stems from a study of patients and donors after allogeneic stem cell transplantation. V was clipped by 5 bases and J by 0 bases, with 11 bases between them. Germline assignment: CDR1 MNHEY and CDR2 SVGEGT. The CDR3 covers 14 residues. TCRdb itself ran the RT-PCR reads through MiXCR, one entry per CDR3 protein. The table shows 190,000 or so distinct CDR3 sequences, with 41% occurring only once. This receptor was taken from a human donor who was either an allogeneic HSCT recipient or a stem cell or donor lymphocyte infusion donor (not recorded which). It is not recorded whose cells these are; they may come from a transplant donor. Sequenced: blood, either unsorted or a sorted T cell fraction (not recorded which). The chain links TRBV6-2 or TRBV6-3 to TRBJ2-7; D remains ambiguous. The CDR3 protein is CASSPDPFSYEQYF. Written as DNA, the CDR3 is TGTGCCAGCAGTCCCGACCCGTTCTCCTACGAGCAGTACTTC.